This T cell receptor (beta chain) comes out of a study of blood T cell repertoires in COVID-19. As for the study in general: T cells, B-cell-depleted T cells, or PBMCs supplied cDNA or gDNA.

TCRdb's table, derived via immunoSEQ multiplex PCR, lists solely in-frame clones and lacks some. The sample holds 70,000 to 80,000 clones, around 90% seen once. This TCR came from a woman between 55 and 75 years old with active COVID-19. The sample comprised peripheral blood.

As DNA, the CDR3 is TGTGCCAGCAGCCAAGATGTAGGGAGTTGGAGCGGGGTGGATACGCAGTATTTT. This translates into CASSQDVGSWSGVDTQYF. This chain connects TRBV4-2 to TRBJ2-3; TRBD2 matches at 7 bases. Trimming took 0 bases from V and 6 from J; bases not matched to a gene: 15. Germline CDR1 LGHNA, CDR2 YNFKEQ. This CDR3 region has 18 residues.